Below, one T cell receptor beta chain is given with its context. The table lists this clonotype with many counts. Its antigen is unknown. The record has no base qualities; no much larger clone is one base away. The data originate from a study of tumor and adjacent non-tumor tissue in lung cancer (dated by TCRdb to between 2017 and 2018). At the level of the whole study: By cancer type, the cohort comprised under 15 adenocarcinoma patients, a couple of squamous cell carcinoma patients and 1 small cell lung cancer patient. Ages among the roughly 15 patients ranged from about 30 to 76 years, there were 10 men and 5 women, and disease was at TNM stage I to III. In total, sequencing yielded 95 million to 150 million productive TCRbeta reads, which works out to an average of about 4.2 million reads per sample. The study compared bulk TCRbeta repertoires from lung tumor tissue and matched distant non-tumor lung tissue of some 14 lung cancer patients. For each patient, one tumor sample and one normal lung sample were taken, giving about 29 paired specimens that underwent TCRbeta CDR3 sequencing.

There are 16 amino acids in the CDR3, from cysteine to phenylalanine inclusive. The only DNA kept is the CDR3, 48 bases in frame from the first base. CDR1 and CDR2 are read off the germline V gene as MNHNS and SASEGT. Clipping removes 6 bases from V and 9 bases from J, with 17 as the unmatched junction base count. RNA was isolated from bulk unsorted tissue, and RNA quality was assessed with a NanoDrop ND-1000 and an Agilent 2100. Distant non-tumor tissue taken more than 3 cm from the tumor edge was used as the normal lung sample. All donors had newly diagnosed lung cancer, had not received prior chemotherapy, and were admitted for thoracic surgery in China between August and November 2014. Patients who had received previous radiotherapy or chemotherapy, or who had another concurrent cancer, were excluded from the study. Pieces of surgical tissue measuring about 1-2.1 cm3 were kept in RNAlater solution and stored at -80 degrees C until use.

Overall results and qualifications from the work: Because peripheral blood was not sequenced, the blood TCRbeta repertoires of the lung cancer patients in the study went unexamined. The sequencing platform is not named in the methods, and unique molecular identifiers are not mentioned. Only roughly 14 patients were included in the cohort, and the need for larger samples and more detailed clinical data was noted by the authors. TCR diversity was significantly higher in younger patients, and higher tumor TCR diversity was associated with shorter overall and disease-free survival. A significantly larger cumulative share of the repertoire was made up by the top 100 clones in normal lung than in tumor tissue. Tumor tissue showed significantly higher TCR diversity (inverse Simpson) than normal lung tissue, at around 450 vs 150 (P = 0.0075, Mann-Whitney U test).

The library relied on multiplex PCR. Sequencing instrument: Illumina HiSeq 2500. Following protocols modified from ARM-PCR, the researchers constructed TCRbeta libraries through three rounds of nested PCR with primers (Table S4). PCR products of 200-500 bp were gel-excised and purified with the QIAquick gel extraction kit before sequencing. The source study handled its data this way. Reads were cleaned with Trimmomatic, merged with FLASH into complete CDR3 sequences, and assigned to V(D)J germline segments with MiTCR. Clonal diversity was computed as the inverse Simpson's index with VDJtools. A read counted as productive if the sequence was in-frame and lacked a premature stop codon. In-frame beta chains were kept once TCRdb had trimmed the public reads at Q25 with fastp and called clones with MiXCR. Every CDR3 protein is listed once, alongside the most common genes and DNA of its rows. The V and J calls and clone size are TCRdb's, not the authors'. Present in this sample are 40,000 to 45,000 distinct CDR3 sequences, 60% to 65% of which were seen just once. 15% to 20% of the sample is in the top ten clones.

The receptor's source is a woman in her forties with non-small cell lung cancer. Sequencing was carried out using distant non-tumor lung tissue. The rearrangement joined TRBV6-1 to TRBJ2-1, with 7 bases matching TRBD2. The DNA is as follows: TGTGCCAGCAGAAAGGACCAAACACTATCGGGGGGTGAGCAGTTCTTC. It translates to CASRKDQTLSGGEQFF.